This TCR beta chain was sequenced in a study of early T cells in non-severe SARS-CoV-2 infection. In TCRdb, the 5' RACE reads were re-called with MiXCR into one record per CDR3 protein. The table shows some 57,000 distinct CDR3 sequences, with about 10% occurring only once. This CDR3 has 16 residues. This clonotype was counted at least ten times. The sequenced sample consisted of whole blood. The rearrangement joins TRBV21-1 to TRBJ1-5. TRBV21-1 is labeled a pseudogene. This receptor was taken from an adult who was a healthcare worker with PCR-confirmed SARS-CoV-2 infection or an uninfected control (not recorded which). The CDR3 loop reads CASSKELTNSNQPQHF. The DNA for the CDR3 is TGTGCCAGCAGCAAAGAATTGACAAATAGCAATCAGCCCCAGCATTTT.